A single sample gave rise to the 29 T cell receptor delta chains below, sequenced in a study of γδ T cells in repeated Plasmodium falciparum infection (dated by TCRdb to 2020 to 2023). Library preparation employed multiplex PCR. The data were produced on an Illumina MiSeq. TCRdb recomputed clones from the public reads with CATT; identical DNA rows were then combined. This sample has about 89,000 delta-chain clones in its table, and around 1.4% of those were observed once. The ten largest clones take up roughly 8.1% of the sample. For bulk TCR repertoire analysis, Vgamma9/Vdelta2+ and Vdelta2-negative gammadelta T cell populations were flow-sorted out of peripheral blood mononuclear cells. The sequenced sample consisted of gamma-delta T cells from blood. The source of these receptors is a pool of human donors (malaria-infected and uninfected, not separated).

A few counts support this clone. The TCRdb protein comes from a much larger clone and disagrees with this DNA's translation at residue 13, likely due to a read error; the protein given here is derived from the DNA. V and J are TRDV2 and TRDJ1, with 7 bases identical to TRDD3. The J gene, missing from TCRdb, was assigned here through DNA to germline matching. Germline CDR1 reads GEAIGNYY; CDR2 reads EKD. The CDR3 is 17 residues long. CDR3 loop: CACDTVGGGQLTGKLIF. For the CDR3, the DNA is TGTGCCTGTGACACCGTTGGTGGGGGACAACTTACCGGTAAACTCATCTTT.

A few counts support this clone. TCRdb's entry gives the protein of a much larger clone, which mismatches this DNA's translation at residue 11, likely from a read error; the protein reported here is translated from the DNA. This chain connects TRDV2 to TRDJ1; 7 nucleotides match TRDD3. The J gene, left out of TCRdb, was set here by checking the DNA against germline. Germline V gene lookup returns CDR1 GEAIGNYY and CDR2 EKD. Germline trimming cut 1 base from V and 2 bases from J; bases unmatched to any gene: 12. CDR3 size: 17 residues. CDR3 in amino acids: CACDTRSTGDQTDKLIF. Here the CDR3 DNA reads TGTGCCTGTGACACGCGAAGTACTGGGGATCAGACCGATAAACTCATCTTT.

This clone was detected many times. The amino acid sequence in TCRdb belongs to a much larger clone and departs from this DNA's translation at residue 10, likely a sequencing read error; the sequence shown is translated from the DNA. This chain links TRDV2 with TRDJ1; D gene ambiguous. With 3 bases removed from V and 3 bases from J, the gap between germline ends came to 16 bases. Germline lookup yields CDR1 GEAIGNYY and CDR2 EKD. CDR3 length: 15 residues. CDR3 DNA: TGTGCCTGTGACCGGGGTACCCGAAACGCCGATAAACTCATCTTT. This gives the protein CACDRGTRNADKLIF.

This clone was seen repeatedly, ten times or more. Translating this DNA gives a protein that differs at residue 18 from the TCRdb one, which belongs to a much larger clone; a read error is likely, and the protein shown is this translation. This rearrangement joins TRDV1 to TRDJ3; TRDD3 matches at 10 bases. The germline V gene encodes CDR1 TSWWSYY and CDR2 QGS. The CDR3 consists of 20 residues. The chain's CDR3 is CALGKGVLGDYSWDTRQTFF. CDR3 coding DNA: TGTGCTCTTGGGAAGGGAGTACTGGGGGATTACTCCTGGGACACCCGACAGACGTTTTTC.

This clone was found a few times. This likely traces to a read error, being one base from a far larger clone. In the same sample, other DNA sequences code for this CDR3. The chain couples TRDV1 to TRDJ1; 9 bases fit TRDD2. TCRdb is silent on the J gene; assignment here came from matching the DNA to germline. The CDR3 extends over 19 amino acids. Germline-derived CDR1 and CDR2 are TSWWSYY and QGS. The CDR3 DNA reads TGTGCTCTTGGGGATCCTTCCTACACGAGGCTCAGGTACACTGATAAACTCATCTTT. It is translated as CALGDPSYTRLRYTDKLIF.

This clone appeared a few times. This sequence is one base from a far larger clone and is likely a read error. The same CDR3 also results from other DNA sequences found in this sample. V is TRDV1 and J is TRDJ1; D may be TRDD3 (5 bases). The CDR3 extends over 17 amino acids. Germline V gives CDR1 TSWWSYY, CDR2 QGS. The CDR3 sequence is CALGESNSGILSDKLIF. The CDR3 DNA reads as TGTGCTCTTGGGGAATCAAACTCTGGGATCCTTTCCGATAAACTCATCTTC.

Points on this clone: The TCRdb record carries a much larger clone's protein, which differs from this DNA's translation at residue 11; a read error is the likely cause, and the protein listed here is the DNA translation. Written as DNA, the CDR3 is TGTGCTCTTGGGGAACCTCTCCTCCGGTACGCCGATAAACTCATCTTT. Translating gives CALGEPLLRYADKLIF. The chain joins TRDV1 to TRDJ1; D unresolved. In the absence of a J gene in TCRdb, the DNA was matched to germline to assign it here. The CDR3 length is 16 residues. CDR1 TSWWSYY and CDR2 QGS come from the germline V gene. Deletions cut 1 base from V and 3 bases from J, with 15 bases between.

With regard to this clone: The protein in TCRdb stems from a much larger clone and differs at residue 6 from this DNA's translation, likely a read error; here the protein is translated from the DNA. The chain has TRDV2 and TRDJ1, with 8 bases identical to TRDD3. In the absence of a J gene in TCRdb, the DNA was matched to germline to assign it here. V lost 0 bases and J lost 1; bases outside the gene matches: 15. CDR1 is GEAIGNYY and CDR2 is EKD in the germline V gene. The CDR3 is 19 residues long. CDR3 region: CACDTFGGDTEGVTDKLIF. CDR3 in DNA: TGTGCCTGTGACACCTTCGGTGGGGATACCGAGGGGGTCACCGATAAACTCATCTTT.

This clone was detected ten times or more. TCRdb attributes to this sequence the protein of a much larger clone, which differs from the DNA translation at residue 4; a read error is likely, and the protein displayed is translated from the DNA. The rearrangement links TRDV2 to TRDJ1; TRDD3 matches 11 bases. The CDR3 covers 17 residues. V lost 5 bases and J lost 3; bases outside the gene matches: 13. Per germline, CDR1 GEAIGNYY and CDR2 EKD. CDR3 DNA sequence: TGTGCCTGTGGCCCCCTACTGGGGGATAACGGGGCCGATAAACTCATCTTT. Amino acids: CACGPLLGDNGADKLIF.

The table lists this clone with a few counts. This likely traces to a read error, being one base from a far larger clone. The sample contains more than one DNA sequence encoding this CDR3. The DNA for the CDR3 is TGTGCTCTTGGGGAACTAGTATCTGTTGTACTGGGGGACACCGATAAACTCATCTTT. Protein sequence: CALGELVSVVLGDTDKLIF. The rearrangement uses TRDV1 and TRDJ1; the match to TRDD3 covers 8 bases. CDR3 length: 19 residues. Germline-derived CDR1 and CDR2 are TSWWSYY and QGS. The V and J ends lost 0 bases and 0 bases, in that order; junction bases with no gene match: 12.

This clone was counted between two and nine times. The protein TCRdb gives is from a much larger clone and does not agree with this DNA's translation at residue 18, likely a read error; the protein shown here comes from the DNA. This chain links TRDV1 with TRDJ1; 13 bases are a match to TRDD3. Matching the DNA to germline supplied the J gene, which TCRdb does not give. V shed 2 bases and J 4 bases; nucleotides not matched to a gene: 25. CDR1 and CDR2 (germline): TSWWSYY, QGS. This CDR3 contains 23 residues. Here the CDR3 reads CALGERGMTFTGGYAVYIDKLIF. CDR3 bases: TGTGCTCTTGGGGAAAGGGGCATGACTTTCACTGGGGGATACGCGGTGTACATCGATAAACTCATCTTT.

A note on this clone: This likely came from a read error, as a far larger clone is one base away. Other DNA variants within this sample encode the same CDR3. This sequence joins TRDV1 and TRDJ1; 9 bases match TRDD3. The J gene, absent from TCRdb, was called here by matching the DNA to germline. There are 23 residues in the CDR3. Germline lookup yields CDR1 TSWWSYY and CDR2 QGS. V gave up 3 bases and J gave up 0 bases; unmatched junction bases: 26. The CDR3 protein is CALGETVLPSAMGIRANTDKLIF. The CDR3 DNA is TGTGCTCTTGGGGAGACCGTCCTGCCTTCCGCGATGGGGATACGCGCTAACACCGATAAACTCATCTTT.

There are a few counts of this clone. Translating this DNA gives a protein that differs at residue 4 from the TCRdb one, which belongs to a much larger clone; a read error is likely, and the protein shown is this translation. The CDR3 DNA reads as TGTGCTCTTGAGGGGCACCGGAGAAGGGCTCGCCCACTAACCACCGATAAACTCATCTTT. It is translated as CALEGHRRRARPLTTDKLIF. The chain has TRDV1 and TRDJ1; D gene unclear. TCRdb records no J gene; here it was assigned by comparing the DNA to germline. V shed 7 bases and J shed 1 base, with 31 bases lying between them. Germline CDR1 and CDR2: TSWWSYY and QGS. CDR3 length: 20 amino acids.

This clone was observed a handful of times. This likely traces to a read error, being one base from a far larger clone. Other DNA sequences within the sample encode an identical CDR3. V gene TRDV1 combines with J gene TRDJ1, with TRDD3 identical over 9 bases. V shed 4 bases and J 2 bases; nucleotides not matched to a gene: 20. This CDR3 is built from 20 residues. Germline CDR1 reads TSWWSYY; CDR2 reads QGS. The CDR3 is CALGGRGSFWGIQYTDKLIF. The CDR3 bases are TGTGCTCTTGGGGGGAGGGGTTCTTTCTGGGGGATTCAATATACCGATAAACTCATCTTT.

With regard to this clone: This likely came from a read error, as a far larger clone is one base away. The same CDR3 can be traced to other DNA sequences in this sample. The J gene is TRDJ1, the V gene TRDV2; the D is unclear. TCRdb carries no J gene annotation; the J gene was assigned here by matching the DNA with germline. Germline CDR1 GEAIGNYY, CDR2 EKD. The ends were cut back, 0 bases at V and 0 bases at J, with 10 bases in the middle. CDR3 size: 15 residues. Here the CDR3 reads CACDTGDAYTDKLIF. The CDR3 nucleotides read TGTGCCTGTGACACCGGTGATGCGTACACCGATAAACTCATCTTT.

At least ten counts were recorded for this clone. In nucleotides, the CDR3 is TGTGCCTGTGACACCCTGGGATACCCCCACACCGATAAACTCATCTTT. Translating gives CACDTLGYPHTDKLIF. This chain uses TRDV2 with TRDJ1; 7 bases are a match to TRDD3. Germline lookup yields CDR1 GEAIGNYY and CDR2 EKD. Unmatched junction bases numbered 6, after V lost 0 bases and J lost 0 bases. The CDR3 is made up of 16 amino acids.

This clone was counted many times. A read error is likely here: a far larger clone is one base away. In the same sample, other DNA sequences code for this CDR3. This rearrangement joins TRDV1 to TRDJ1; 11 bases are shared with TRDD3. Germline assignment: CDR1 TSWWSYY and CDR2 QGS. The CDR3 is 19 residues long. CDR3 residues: CALGELGSWGIRDGDKLIF. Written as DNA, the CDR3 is TGTGCTCTTGGGGAACTGGGTTCTTGGGGGATACGAGACGGCGATAAGCTCATCTTT.

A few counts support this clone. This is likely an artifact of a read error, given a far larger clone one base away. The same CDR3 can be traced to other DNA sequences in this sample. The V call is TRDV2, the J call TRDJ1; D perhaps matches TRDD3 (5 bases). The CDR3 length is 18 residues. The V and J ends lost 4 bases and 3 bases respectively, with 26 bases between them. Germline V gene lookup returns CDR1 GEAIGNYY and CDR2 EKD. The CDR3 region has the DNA TGTGCCTGTGAACACTTACGGGATTCCGAACCGTACGCCGATAAACTCATCTTT. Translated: CACEHLRDSEPYADKLIF.

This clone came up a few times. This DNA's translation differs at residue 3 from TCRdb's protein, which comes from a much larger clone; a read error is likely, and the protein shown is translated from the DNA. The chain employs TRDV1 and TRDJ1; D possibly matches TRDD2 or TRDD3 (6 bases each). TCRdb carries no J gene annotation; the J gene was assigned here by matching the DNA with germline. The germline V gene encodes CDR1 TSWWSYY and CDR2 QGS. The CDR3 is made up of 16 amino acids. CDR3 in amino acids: CAPGDYCLPHTDKLIF. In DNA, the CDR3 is TGTGCTCCTGGGGACTACTGCCTTCCACACACCGATAAACTCATCTTT.

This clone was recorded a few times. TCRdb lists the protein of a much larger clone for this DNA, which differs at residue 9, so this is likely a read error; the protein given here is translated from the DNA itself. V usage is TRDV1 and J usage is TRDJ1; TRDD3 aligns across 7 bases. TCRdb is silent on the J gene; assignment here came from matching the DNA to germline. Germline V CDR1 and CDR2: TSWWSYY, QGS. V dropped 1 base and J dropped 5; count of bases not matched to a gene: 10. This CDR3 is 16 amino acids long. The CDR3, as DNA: TGTGCTCTTGGGGAACCGCTAGGGATTGGGGGAGATAAACTCATCTTT. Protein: CALGEPLGIGGDKLIF.

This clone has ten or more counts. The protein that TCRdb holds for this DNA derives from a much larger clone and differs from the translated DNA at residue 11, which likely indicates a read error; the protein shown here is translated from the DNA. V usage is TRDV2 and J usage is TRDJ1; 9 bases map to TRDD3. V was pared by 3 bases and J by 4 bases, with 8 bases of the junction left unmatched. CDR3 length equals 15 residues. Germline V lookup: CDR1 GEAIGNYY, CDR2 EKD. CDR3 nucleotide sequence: TGTGCCTGTGACGACCTGGGGGATGCGGGCGATAAACTCATCTTT. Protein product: CACDDLGDAGDKLIF.

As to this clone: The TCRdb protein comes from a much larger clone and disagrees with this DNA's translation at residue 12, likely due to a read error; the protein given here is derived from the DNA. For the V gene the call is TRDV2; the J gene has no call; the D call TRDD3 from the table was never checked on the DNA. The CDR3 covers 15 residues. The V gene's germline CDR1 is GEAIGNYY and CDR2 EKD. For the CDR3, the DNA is TGTGCCTGTGACACCGTTGGGACGAGCACCGATAACCTCATCTTT. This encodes CACDTVGTSTDNLIF.

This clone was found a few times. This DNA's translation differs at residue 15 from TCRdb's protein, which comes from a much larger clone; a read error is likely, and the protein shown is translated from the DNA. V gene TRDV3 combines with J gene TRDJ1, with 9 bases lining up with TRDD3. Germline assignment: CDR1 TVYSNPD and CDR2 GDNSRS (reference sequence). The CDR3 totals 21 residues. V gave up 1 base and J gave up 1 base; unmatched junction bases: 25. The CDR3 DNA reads TGTGCCTTTATACCGACTCTCACTAGTAGGTGGGGGATATTGGTCACCGATAAACTCATCTTT. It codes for CAFIPTLTSRWGILVTDKLIF.

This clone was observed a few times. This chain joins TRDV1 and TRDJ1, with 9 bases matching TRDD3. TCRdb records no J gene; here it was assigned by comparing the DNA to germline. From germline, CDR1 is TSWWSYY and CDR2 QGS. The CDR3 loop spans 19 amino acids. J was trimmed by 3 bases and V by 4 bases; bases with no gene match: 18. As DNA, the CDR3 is TGTGCTCTTGGGGCCTCCCCATTTTCTAGGGGGATACAACCCGATAAACTCATCTTT. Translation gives CALGASPFSRGIQPDKLIF.

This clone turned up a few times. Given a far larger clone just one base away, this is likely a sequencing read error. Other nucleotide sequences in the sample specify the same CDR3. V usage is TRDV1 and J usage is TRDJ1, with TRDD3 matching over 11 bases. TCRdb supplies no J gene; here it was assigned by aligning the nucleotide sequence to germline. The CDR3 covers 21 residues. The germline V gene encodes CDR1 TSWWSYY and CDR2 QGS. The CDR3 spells CALGEQAFNWLLGDTTNKLIF. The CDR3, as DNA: TGTGCTCTCGGGGAACAGGCTTTCAATTGGCTGCTGGGGGATACAACCAATAAACTCATCTTT.

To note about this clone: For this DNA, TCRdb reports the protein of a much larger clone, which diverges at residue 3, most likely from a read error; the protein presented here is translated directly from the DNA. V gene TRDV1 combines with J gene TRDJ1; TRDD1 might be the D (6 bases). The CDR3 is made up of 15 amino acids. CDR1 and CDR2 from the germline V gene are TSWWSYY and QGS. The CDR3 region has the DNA TGTGCTTTTGGGGAAATACTGAATCGGGGGCCTAAACTCATCTTT. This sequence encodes CAFGEILNRGPKLIF.

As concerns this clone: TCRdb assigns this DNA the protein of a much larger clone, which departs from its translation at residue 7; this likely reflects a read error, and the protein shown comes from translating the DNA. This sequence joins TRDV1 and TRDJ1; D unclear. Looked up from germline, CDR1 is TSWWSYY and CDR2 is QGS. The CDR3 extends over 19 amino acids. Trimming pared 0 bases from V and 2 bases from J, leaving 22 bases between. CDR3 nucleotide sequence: TGTGCTCTTGGGGAACTAAAGTCGTCCCGGTCCTTTATTACCGATAAACTCATCTTT. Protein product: CALGELKSSRSFITDKLIF.

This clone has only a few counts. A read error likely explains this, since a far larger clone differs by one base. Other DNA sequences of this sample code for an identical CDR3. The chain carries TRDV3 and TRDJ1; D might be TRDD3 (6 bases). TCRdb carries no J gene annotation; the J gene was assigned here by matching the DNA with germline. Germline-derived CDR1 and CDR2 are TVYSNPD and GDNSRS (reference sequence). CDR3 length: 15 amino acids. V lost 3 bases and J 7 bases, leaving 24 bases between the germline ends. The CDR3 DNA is TGTGCCTTGGTTCTTCCCCCGGGGATTAGGGGTAAACTCATCTTT. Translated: CALVLPPGIRGKLIF.

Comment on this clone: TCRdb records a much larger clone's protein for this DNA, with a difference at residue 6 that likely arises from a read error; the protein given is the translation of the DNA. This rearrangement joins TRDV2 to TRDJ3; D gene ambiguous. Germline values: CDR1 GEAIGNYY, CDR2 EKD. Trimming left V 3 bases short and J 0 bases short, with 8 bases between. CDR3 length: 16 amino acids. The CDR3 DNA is TGTGCCTGTGACGGGAGATACTCCTGGGACACCCGACAGATGTTTTTC. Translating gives CACDGRYSWDTRQMFF.